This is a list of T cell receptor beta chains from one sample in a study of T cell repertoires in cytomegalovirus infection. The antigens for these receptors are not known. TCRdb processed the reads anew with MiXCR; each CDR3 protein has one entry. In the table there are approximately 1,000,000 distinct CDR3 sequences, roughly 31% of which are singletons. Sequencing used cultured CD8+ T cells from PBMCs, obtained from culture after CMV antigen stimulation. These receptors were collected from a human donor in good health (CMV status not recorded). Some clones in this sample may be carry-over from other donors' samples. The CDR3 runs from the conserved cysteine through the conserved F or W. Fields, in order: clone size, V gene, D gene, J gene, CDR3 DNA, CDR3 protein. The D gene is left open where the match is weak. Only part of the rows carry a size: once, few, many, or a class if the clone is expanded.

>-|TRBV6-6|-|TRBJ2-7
TGTGCCAGCAGTTATCGCCCGGGAGACTACGAGCAGTACTTC
CASSYRPGDYEQYF
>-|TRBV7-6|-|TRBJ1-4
TGTACCAGCAGCCCCGGACCGACAACTAATGAAAAACTGTTTTTT
CTSSPGPTTNEKLFF
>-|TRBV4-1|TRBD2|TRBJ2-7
TGCGCCGGCAGCCAAAGTATGGGGGGGAGCCGGGAGCAGTACTTC
CAGSQSMGGSREQYF
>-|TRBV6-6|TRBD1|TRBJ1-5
TGTGCCAGCAGTTGGGGACAGGGGGCGTGGGATCAGCCCCAGCATTTT
CASSWGQGAWDQPQHF
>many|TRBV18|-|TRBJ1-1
TGTGCCAGCTCCCCCTTAGGTGAGACTGAAGCTTTCTTT
CASSPLGETEAFF
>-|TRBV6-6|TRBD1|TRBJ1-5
TGTGCCAGCAGTTACCACCCCAGATATGTGCAGGGGGAATTTGGTGGAAATCAGCCCCAGCATTTT
CASSYHPRYVQGEFGGNQPQHF
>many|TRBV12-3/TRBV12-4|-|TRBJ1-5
TGTGCCAGCAGGCCCCTGGGGAGCCCAGAGCCCCAGCATTTT
CASRPLGSPEPQHF
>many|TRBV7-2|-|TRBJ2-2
TGTGCCAGCAGCTTAATACAGGTTCAGGGGGAGCTGTTTTTT
CASSLIQVQGELFF
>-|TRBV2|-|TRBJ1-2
TGTGCCAGCAGTGAGAAAGGGTGGAATGGCTACACCTTC
CASSEKGWNGYTF
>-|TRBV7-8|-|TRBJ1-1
TGTGCCAGCAGCGCGGGGCGACCTGAAGCTTTCTTT
CASSAGRPEAFF
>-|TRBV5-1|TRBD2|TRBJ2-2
TGCGCCAGCAGCTTGAACCGGGGGGACAACACCGGGGAGCTGTTTTTT
CASSLNRGDNTGELFF
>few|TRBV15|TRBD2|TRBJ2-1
TGTGCCACCGGGGACAGCGGGGGGGTTAATGAGCAGTTCTTC
CATGDSGGVNEQFF
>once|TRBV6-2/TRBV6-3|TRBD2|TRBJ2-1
TGTGCCAGCAGTTACTCGACTAGCGGGGGGGCTAGTTTTTTC
CASSYSTSGGASFF
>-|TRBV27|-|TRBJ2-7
TGTGCCAGTAGATCCCCCTCCCGGGACCCCGTTTTTACACAGTACTTC
CASRSPSRDPVFTQYF
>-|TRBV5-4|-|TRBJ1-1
TGTGCCAGCAGCTTGTGGCTGACTGAAGCTTTCTTT
CASSLWLTEAFF
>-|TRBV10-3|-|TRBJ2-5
TGTGCCATCAGTGAGTGGGTCTGGGGCCAAGAGACCCAGTACTTC
CAISEWVWGQETQYF
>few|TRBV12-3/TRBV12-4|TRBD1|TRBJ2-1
TGTGCCAGCAGTTTAACCCCAGACAGGGTGGGGAATGAGCAGTTCTTC
CASSLTPDRVGNEQFF
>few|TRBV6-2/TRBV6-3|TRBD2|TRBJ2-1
TGTGCCAGTCGAAGCGGGGTCTCCCAGTTCTTC
CASRSGVSQFF
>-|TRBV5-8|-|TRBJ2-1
TGTGCCAGCAGAGACGCAAGGGCCTACAATGAGCAGTTCTTC
CASRDARAYNEQFF
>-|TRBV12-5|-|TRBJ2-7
TGTGCTAGTGAAAAGGACAGTAGTTCCTACGAGCAGTACTTC
CASEKDSSSYEQYF
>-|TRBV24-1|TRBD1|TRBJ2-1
TGTGCCACCAGTGAACAGGGGTCAGGTAATGAGCAGTTCTTC
CATSEQGSGNEQFF
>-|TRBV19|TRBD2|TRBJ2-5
TGTGCCAGTAGCGCCGGGACTATTAGGAGGGAGACCCAGTACTTC
CASSAGTIRRETQYF
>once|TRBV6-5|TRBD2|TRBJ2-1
TGTGCCAGCAGCCCTAGCGGGGAAAACAATGAGCAGTTCTTC
CASSPSGENNEQFF
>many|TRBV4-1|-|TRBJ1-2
TGCGCCAGCAGCCAAGGCCGGGACACTTGGGGAGGCTACACCTTC
CASSQGRDTWGGYTF
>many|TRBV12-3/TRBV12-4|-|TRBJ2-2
TGTGCCAGCAGTCAACCGACAGGCTCGGGAACCGGGGAGCTGTTTTTT
CASSQPTGSGTGELFF
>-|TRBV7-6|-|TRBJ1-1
TGTGCCAGCAGCGCCAGCCTCCGATTATGGACGAACACTGAAGCTTTCTTT
CASSASLRLWTNTEAFF
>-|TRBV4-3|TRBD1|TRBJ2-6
TGCGCCAGCAGCCAAGATGAGGGGGCGGTACTTGGGGCCAACGTCCTGACTTTC
CASSQDEGAVLGANVLTF
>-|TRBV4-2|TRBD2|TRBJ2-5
TGTGCCAGCAGCCAAGGGCTAGCGGGGGGGCGAACGGAGACCCAGTACTTC
CASSQGLAGGRTETQYF
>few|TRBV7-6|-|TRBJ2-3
TGTGCCAGCAGCCGAGGCAGGGAGGATACGCAGTATTTT
CASSRGREDTQYF
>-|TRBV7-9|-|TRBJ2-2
TGTGCCAGCGATTCCGAACTCACCGGGGAGCTGTTTTTT
CASDSELTGELFF
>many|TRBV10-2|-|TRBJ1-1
TGCGCCAGCACCGGGAGGGGGAACACTGAAGCTTTCTTT
CASTGRGNTEAFF
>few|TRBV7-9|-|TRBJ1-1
TGTGCCAGCACAGGAACCACTGAAGCTTTCTTT
CASTGTTEAFF
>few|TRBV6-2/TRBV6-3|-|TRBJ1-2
TGTGCCAGCACCATGGGCGCCTATGGCTACACCTTC
CASTMGAYGYTF
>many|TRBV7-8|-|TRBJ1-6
TGTGCCAGCAGCTTAGCGGACGGATTCAGATCACCCCTCCACTTT
CASSLADGFRSPLHF
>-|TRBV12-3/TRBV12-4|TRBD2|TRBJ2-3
TGTGCCAGCAGTTTCGGTGAAGCGGGGGGTACGGATACGCAGTATTTT
CASSFGEAGGTDTQYF
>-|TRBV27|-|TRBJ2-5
TGTGCCAGCAGTTCGGGACGGTTGGAGACCCAGTACTTC
CASSSGRLETQYF
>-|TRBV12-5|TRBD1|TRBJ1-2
TGTGCTAGTGGTTGGGACCTCCGGGACAGCTTGAAGACCTATGGCTACACCTTC
CASGWDLRDSLKTYGYTF
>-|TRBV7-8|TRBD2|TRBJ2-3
TGTGCCAGCGGGGGGACTAGCGGAACCACAGATACGCAGTATTTT
CASGGTSGTTDTQYF
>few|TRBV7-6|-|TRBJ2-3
TGTGCCAGGGGTCCGGACGACACAGATACGCAGTATTTT
CARGPDDTDTQYF
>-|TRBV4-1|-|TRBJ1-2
TGCGCCAGCAGTCCCAAGACCCTGACAAACTATGGCTGCACCTTC
CASSPKTLTNYGCTF
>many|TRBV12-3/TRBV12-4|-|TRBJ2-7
TGTGCCAGCAGTTTAGGGACAGCCTCCTACGAGCAGTACTTC
CASSLGTASYEQYF